This T cell receptor beta chain was captured by sequencing in a study of blood T cells in healthy people across ages. Study-level findings and limits: With age, beta diversity per million T cells declined roughly linearly, significantly by approximately 40.

Details on this clonotype: The target antigen is unknown. Compared with germline, one end of the junction differs, possibly owing to a read error.

Primed by a sample-barcoded 5' primer and a J-beta primer mix, a second PCR proceeded for about 7 to 11 cycles. MiXCR, applied by TCRdb to the 5' RACE reads, yields one record per CDR3 protein. The data contain about 680,000 distinct CDR3 sequences, 49% of them seen just once; the ten biggest clones take up 30% to 40%. Sequencing used blood. The TCR was taken from a woman between 55 and 75 years old in good health.

CDR3 sequence reads: CASSEGTFLF. The CDR3 nucleotides read TGTGCCAGCAGTGAAGGGACGTTCCTCTTC. V is TRBV6-1 and J is TRBJ2-1; D is undetermined. Germline loops: CDR1 MNHNS, CDR2 SASEGT. The CDR3 has 10 residues.